The sequence of this T cell receptor (beta chain) was determined in a study of blood T cell dynamics during melanoma immunotherapy. Study results and caveats: Whether repertoire-driving clones were melanoma-specific could not be determined.

V shed 5 bases and J 2 bases; nucleotides not matched to a gene: 11. The CDR3 totals 16 residues. The V gene's germline CDR1 is SGHTA and CDR2 FQGTGA. Only in-frame clones appear in the TCRdb table, and some are missing; sequencing was by immunoSEQ multiplex PCR. The sample consists of 15,000 to 20,000 clones, approximately 90% of them appearing once. As to time point: pre-treatment baseline. With regard to this clone: Its antigen is undetermined.

The V gene is TRBV7-3, the J gene TRBJ2-5, with TRBD1 identical over 7 bases. The TCR comes from a human donor with melanoma. The source was blood, collected from a patient treated with checkpoint blockade. For the CDR3, the DNA is TGTGCCAGCAGCCAAGGGGTGGGGACAGAACAAGAGACCCAGTACTTC. Its translation is CASSQGVGTEQETQYF.